The 23 T cell receptor beta chains below all came from one sample that was sequenced in a study of shared clonotypes between healthy human individuals. Naive CD8 cells lacked CD45RO, underwent positive selection for CCR7 and left out terminally differentiated effector memory CD45RA+ cells. Produced via immunoSEQ multiplex PCR; TCRdb's table is partial and in-frame only. This sample has 2 million to 2.5 million clones, with approximately 95% found just once. The sequencing input was naive CD8+ T cells sorted from blood. Receptor source: a man aged 18-30 years in good health.

The V and J genes are TRBV10-2 and TRBJ1-3; possible D gene TRBD1, 5 bases. CDR3 length: 15 residues. The germline V gene encodes CDR1 WSHSY and CDR2 SAAADI. V lost 8 bases and J lost 0, with 14 bases in between. CDR3 nucleotides: TGCGCCAGCCGAACGGACACTTCCTCTGGAAACACCATATATTTT. Its protein is CASRTDTSSGNTIYF.

This clone came up once. J is TRBJ2-2 and V is TRBV6-1; no reliable D call. The CDR3 loop spans 14 amino acids. The V gene lost 1 base and the J gene lost 0 bases, with 3 bases spanning the gap. CDR1 and CDR2 from the germline V gene are MNHNS and SASEGT. The CDR3 spells CASSEGPNTGELFF. As DNA, the CDR3 is TGTGCCAGCAGTGAAGGGCCGAACACCGGGGAGCTGTTTTTT.

A note on this clone: This specimen includes other DNA sequences encoding the same CDR3. J is TRBJ2-7 and V is TRBV7-9; D is perhaps TRBD1 (5 bases). The CDR3 totals 13 residues. The germline CDR1 and CDR2 sequences are SEHNR and FQNEAQ (reference sequence). Trimming left V 5 bases short and J 1 base short, with 9 bases between. Here the CDR3 DNA reads TGTGCCAGCAGCGCGACAGTTTCCTACGAGCAGTACTTC. Translated: CASSATVSYEQYF.

Of note for this clone: Sequence at one end of the junction differs from germline and may be a read error. The chain carries TRBV6-5 and TRBJ2-7; D uncertain. Germline V gene data show CDR1 as MNHEY and CDR2 as SVGAGI. This CDR3 region has 10 residues. The CDR3 DNA sequence: TGCGCTATCCTCGGCGGCGAGCAGTACTTC. The encoded protein is CAILGGEQYF.

The chain couples TRBV9 to TRBJ2-1; D possibly corresponds to TRBD1 (6 bases). V gave up 0 bases and J gave up 10 bases, with 17 bases separating them. There are 15 residues in the CDR3. Germline assignment: CDR1 SGDLS and CDR2 YYNGEE. CDR3 DNA: TGTGCCAGCAGCGTAGCAGGGGCCGATACAGGGGAGCAGTTCTTC. It specifies CASSVAGADTGEQFF.

As for this clone: At one end the junction does not follow the germline gene, possibly because of a read error. Other DNA sequences in this sample translate to the same CDR3. The chain has TRBV5-6 and TRBJ2-4; a weak D match, TRBD1 (6 bases). Per germline, CDR1 SGHDT and CDR2 YYEEEE. The CDR3 consists of 13 residues. The CDR3 DNA is TGTGCCAGCAGCTTATCGACAGGAAACATTCAGTATTTC. It is translated as CASSLSTGNIQYF.

The chain is built from TRBV19 and TRBJ1-1; no clear D. V was shortened by 5 bases and J by 4 bases, with 23 bases between the two germline ends. Germline V gene sequence: CDR1 LNHDA, CDR2 SQIVND (reference sequence). This CDR3 region has 17 residues. The chain's CDR3 is CASSQSGRWGTGTEAFF. CDR3 nucleotides: TGTGCCAGTAGTCAATCGGGTCGGTGGGGTACGGGCACTGAAGCTTTCTTT.

This clone showed up just once. The rearrangement joins TRBV4-2 to TRBJ2-7; the match to TRBD2 covers 8 bases. CDR3 size: 15 residues. The V and J ends lost 0 bases and 3 bases, in that order; junction bases with no gene match: 4. CDR1 and CDR2 from the germline V gene are LGHNA and YNFKEQ. The DNA of the CDR3 is TGTGCCAGCAGCCAAGAAACTAGCGGACACTACGAGCAGTACTTC. Translation gives CASSQETSGHYEQYF.

V usage is TRBV11-3 and J usage is TRBJ1-2; a weak D match, TRBD1 (5 bases). Per the germline V gene, CDR1 is SGHNT and CDR2 is YENEEA. Trimming stripped 1 base from V and 8 bases from J, with 17 bases between. This CDR3 comprises 15 residues. DNA of the CDR3: TGTGCCAGCAGCTTAGCATGGGGGTTGGCCTGGGGCTACACCTTC. It yields the protein CASSLAWGLAWGYTF.

The V and J genes are TRBV30 and TRBJ2-1; D uncertain. V was cut by 3 bases and J by 9 bases, with 12 bases left in between. Germline V CDR1 and CDR2: GTSNPN, SVGIG (reference sequence). CDR3 size: 12 residues. CDR3 sequence (DNA): TGTGCCTGGAGCTTGAATGGCGTTGAGCAGTTCTTC. As protein: CAWSLNGVEQFF. Combining the CDR3 with reference TRBV30 and TRBJ2-1 gives the whole variable domain SQTIHQWPATLVQPVGSPLSLECTVEGTSNPNLYWYRQAAGRGLQLLFYSVGIGQISSEVPQNLSASRPQDRQFILSSKKLLLSDSGFYLCAWSLNGVEQFFGPGTRLTVL.

The chain uses TRBV5-1 and TRBJ1-1, with D uncertain. V lost 0 bases, J lost 5 bases, and 8 bases lay in between. There are 13 residues in the CDR3. The germline gives CDR1 SGHRS, CDR2 YFSETQ. The CDR3 protein is CASSLAMGTEAFF. The CDR3 nucleotides read TGCGCCAGCAGCTTGGCCATGGGAACTGAAGCTTTCTTT.

The CDR3 protein is CASSSQGSYNEQFF. In DNA, the CDR3 is TGTGCCAGCAGCTCCCAGGGGTCCTACAATGAGCAGTTCTTC. The chain joins TRBV5-4 to TRBJ2-1; D may be TRBD1 (6 bases). The germline V and J ends were trimmed by 3 bases and 1 base, with 8 bases remaining between them. The CDR3 is made up of 14 amino acids. Germline assignment: CDR1 SGHNT and CDR2 YYREEE (reference sequence).

The chain joins TRBV11-2 to TRBJ2-7; D unresolved. Germline CDR1 and CDR2: SGHAT and FQNNGV. V lost 9 bases, J lost 3 bases, and 30 bases lay in between. This CDR3 is 18 amino acids long. DNA of the CDR3: TGTGCCAGTAACCCCACCCCGGTCGTGACAAAAGTGAACTACGAGCAGTACTTC. It codes for CASNPTPVVTKVNYEQYF.

The chain recombines TRBV30 with TRBJ1-1; 10 bases line up with TRBD1. Germline CDR1 reads GTSNPN; CDR2 reads SVGIG (reference sequence). J lost 4 bases, V lost 3 bases, and 8 bases had no gene match. The length of the CDR3 is 15 residues. The CDR3: CAWSETGGDRTEAFF. The CDR3 DNA follows: TGTGCCTGGAGCGAGACAGGGGGCGATCGCACTGAAGCTTTCTTT.

The chain uses TRBV7-3 and TRBJ2-1; the D gene is possibly TRBD2 (5 bases). The CDR3 length is 14 residues. Per germline, CDR1 SGHTA and CDR2 FQGTGA. With 1 base removed from V and 8 bases from J, the gap between germline ends came to 12 bases. CDR3 region: CASSLIGGGDEQFF. The CDR3 bases are TGTGCCAGCAGCTTAATAGGAGGCGGCGATGAGCAGTTCTTC.

On this clone: Other nucleotide sequences from this sample produce the same CDR3. The gene calls are TRBV9 and TRBJ2-3; the D is unclear. The CDR3 contains 12 residues. The germline V gene encodes CDR1 SGDLS and CDR2 YYNGEE. V was pared by 0 bases and J by 3 bases, with 2 bases between. The CDR3 protein is CASSVATDTQYF. Here the CDR3 DNA reads TGTGCCAGCAGCGTAGCAACAGATACGCAGTATTTT.

The chain employs TRBV28 and TRBJ1-5, with 8 bases aligning to TRBD1. The V gene's germline CDR1 is MDHEN and CDR2 SYDVKM. The V and J ends lost 10 bases and 4 bases, in that order; junction bases with no gene match: 9. The CDR3 contains 14 residues. CDR3 nucleotides: TGTGCCACCTTGGGTAGACAGGGGAATCAGCCCCAGCATTTT. As protein: CATLGRQGNQPQHF.

The chain uses TRBV7-2 and TRBJ2-7; D call uncertain. Germline CDR1 and CDR2: SGHTA and FQGNSA. Trimming took 5 bases from V and 3 from J, leaving 17 bases between them. The CDR3 length is 15 residues. This CDR3 is CASSKSRDMLYEQYF. For the CDR3, the DNA is TGTGCCAGCAGCAAAAGCCGTGACATGCTCTACGAGCAGTACTTC.

CDR3 bases: TGCGCCAGCAGCCAAGGGCACAGCTCTGTCACTGAAGCTTTCTTT. Its translation is CASSQGHSSVTEAFF. The rearrangement joins TRBV4-1 to TRBJ1-1; D remains ambiguous. Germline lookup yields CDR1 MGHRA and CDR2 YSYEKL. The CDR3 has 15 amino acids. V dropped 1 base and J dropped 4 bases, with 13 bases sitting between them.

This sequence joins TRBV10-1 and TRBJ2-2; D may be TRBD1 (5 bases). Germline CDR1 WNHNN, CDR2 SYGVQD (reference sequence). V dropped 0 bases and J dropped 4 bases, with 12 bases sitting between them. This CDR3 spans 16 amino acids. The CDR3 loop reads CASSESGVPVTGELFF. The CDR3 DNA reads TGCGCCAGCAGTGAGTCAGGGGTTCCAGTCACCGGGGAGCTGTTTTTT.

This clone was observed a single time. This sequence joins TRBV28 and TRBJ2-2; weak D call: TRBD2 (6 bases). Germline CDR1 MDHEN, CDR2 SYDVKM. The CDR3 covers 14 residues. Trimming removed 7 bases at V and 5 bases at J, with 14 bases between. CDR3 sequence (DNA): TGTGCCAGCACCCTGGTAGGAGGGACCGGGGAGCTGTTTTTT. As protein: CASTLVGGTGELFF.

The gene calls are TRBV7-8 and TRBJ1-1, with D possibly TRBD1 on 5 matching bases. The CDR3 totals 14 residues. Germline CDR1 SGHVS, CDR2 FQNEAQ. The V end lost 0 bases, the J end lost 6 bases, and 11 bases lay between the germline ends. The CDR3 region is CASSLASGGAEAFF. As DNA, the CDR3 is TGTGCCAGCAGCTTAGCTTCGGGGGGGGCTGAAGCTTTCTTT.

The chain carries TRBV15 and TRBJ2-7, with TRBD1 identical over 10 bases. The germline V gene encodes CDR1 LNHNV and CDR2 YYDKDF (reference sequence). The ends lost 0 bases at V and 13 bases at J; junction bases unmatched: 6. The CDR3 covers 13 residues. The CDR3 is CATSRERGDRGYF. The CDR3 DNA reads TGTGCCACCAGCAGAGAAAGAGGGGACAGGGGATACTTC. Together with reference TRBV15 and TRBJ2-7, the CDR3 gives the full variable domain: DAMVIQNPRYQVTQFGKPVTLSCSQTLNHNVMYWYQQKSSQAPKLLFHYYDKDFNNEADTPDNFQSRRPNTSFCFLDIRSPGLGDTAMYLCATSRERGDRGYFGPGTRLTVT.